This is a list of T cell receptor beta chains from one sample in a study of T cell repertoires in cytomegalovirus infection. Their antigens are not known. TCRdb recomputed calls from the reads with MiXCR, one row per CDR3 protein. The sample has 550,000 to 700,000 distinct CDR3 sequences, just under 40% seen once. This specimen was cultured PBMCs, taken from culture after CMV antigen stimulation. The receptors were sampled from a human donor in good health (CMV status not recorded). Some clones in this sample may be carry-over from other donors' samples. Both conserved end residues are part of each CDR3. A D gene is named only where the DNA matches it firmly. Rows give clone size only sometimes, using once, few, many, or a class for an expanded clone.

V	J	D	size	length	DNA	CDR3
TRBV7-6	TRBJ2-5	-	many	14	TGTGCCAGCAGTAGGGAACTCGAGCGGGCGACCCAGTACTTC	CASSRELERATQYF
TRBV7-2	TRBJ1-4	-	few	14	TGTGCCAGCAGCTTAATTCAAGATACTGAAAAACTGTTTTTT	CASSLIQDTEKLFF
TRBV2	TRBJ1-1	TRBD1	-	15	TGTGCCAGCAGTGAACTGGTGCAGGGGGACACTGAAGCTTTCTTT	CASSELVQGDTEAFF
TRBV12-3/TRBV12-4	TRBJ1-6	TRBD1	-	16	TGTGCCAGCAGTTCCGACAGGGTCCGCTATAATTCACCCCTCCACTTT	CASSSDRVRYNSPLHF
TRBV7-9	TRBJ1-1	-	-	15	TGTGCCAGCAGCTTTGGCCTTTATGGTCTTTCTGAAGCTTTCTTT	CASSFGLYGLSEAFF
TRBV7-9	TRBJ2-1	-	-	17	TGTGCCAGCAGCTTAGTACGAGGGATAGTCCCCTACAATGAGCAGTTCTTC	CASSLVRGIVPYNEQFF
TRBV7-8	TRBJ1-6	-	few	14	TGTGCCAGCAGCTTAGAATTACGGAATTCACCCCTCCACTTT	CASSLELRNSPLHF
TRBV6-2/TRBV6-3	TRBJ2-7	TRBD1	-	15	TGTGCCAGCAGACACCAACAGGGGGTTTACTACGAGCAGTACTTC	CASRHQQGVYYEQYF
TRBV7-2	TRBJ2-7	-	-	13	TGTGCCAGCAGCTTAGTAGCGTTCTACGAGCAGTACTTC	CASSLVAFYEQYF
TRBV7-9	TRBJ2-5	-	-	15	TGTGCCAGCAGCTTTTCCGGGACTCCCGAGGAGACCCAGTACTTC	CASSFSGTPEETQYF
TRBV4-1	TRBJ2-1	TRBD2	-	15	TGCGCCAGCAGCTATCCGGGACTAGCTTCCAATGAGCAGTTCTTC	CASSYPGLASNEQFF
TRBV5-4	TRBJ1-2	-	few	14	TGTGCCAGCAGCTTAAGGGGAAAGAACTATGGCTACACCTTC	CASSLRGKNYGYTF
TRBV6-1	TRBJ2-3	TRBD2	-	15	TGTGCCAGCAGCCCCGCGGGGGAGCTCACAGATACGCAGTATTTT	CASSPAGELTDTQYF
TRBV7-9	TRBJ1-2	-	-	13	TGTGCCAGCAGCCCCACGGACCGCTGGGGCTACACCTTC	CASSPTDRWGYTF
TRBV28	TRBJ1-1	-	few	14	TGTGCCAGCAGTTTTTGGGCGGAGTACACTGAAGCTTTCTTT	CASSFWAEYTEAFF
TRBV6-2/TRBV6-3	TRBJ2-5	TRBD2	-	19	TGTGCCAGCAGTCTCGGGGACCGCGATACTAGCGGGAGTCGAGAGACCCAGTACTTC	CASSLGDRDTSGSRETQYF
TRBV27	TRBJ2-7	-	few	17	TGTGCCAGCAGTTTATCGAACACTTTGGGGTCACCCCACGAGCAGTACTTC	CASSLSNTLGSPHEQYF
TRBV12-3/TRBV12-4	TRBJ1-1	-	few	15	TGTGCCAGCCACCGGCGCAGCCCGAGGAACACTGAAGCTTTCTTT	CASHRRSPRNTEAFF
TRBV7-9	TRBJ1-1	-	-	16	TGTGCCAGCAGCGAAAGAGATTGGGGGGGAGGAACTGAAGCTTTCTTT	CASSERDWGGGTEAFF
TRBV19	TRBJ1-5	-	-	16	TGTGCCAGTAGTATACGGCCGCAGCCTAGCAATCAGCCCCAGCATTTT	CASSIRPQPSNQPQHF
TRBV20-1	TRBJ2-3	-	few	13	TGCAGTGCCCCCCCCGGGGGCACAGATACGCAGTATTTT	CSAPPGGTDTQYF
TRBV2	TRBJ2-2	-	-	14	TGTGCCAGCAGTGCCCGGACGAACACCGGGGAGCTGTTTTTT	CASSARTNTGELFF
TRBV7-9	TRBJ1-2	-	-	13	TGTGCCAGCAGCTGGGGCCGAAACTATGGCTACACCTTC	CASSWGRNYGYTF
TRBV30	TRBJ1-5	-	-	14	TGTGCCTGGAGTTCCCGGGGAGATAATCAGCCCCAGCATTTT	CAWSSRGDNQPQHF
TRBV7-9	TRBJ2-7	-	-	12	TGTGCCAGCTCCGGGTTCTCCTACGAGCAGTACTTC	CASSGFSYEQYF
TRBV27	TRBJ2-2	-	few	17	TGTGCCAGCAGTTGGTGGTTAACAGCGCAGAACACCGGGGAGCTGTTTTTT	CASSWWLTAQNTGELFF
TRBV6-1	TRBJ2-7	-	-	15	TGTGCCAGCAGTGAGAGTGTGCTGGGAGTCTACGAGCAGTACTTC	CASSESVLGVYEQYF
TRBV7-2	TRBJ2-3	-	few	19	TGTGCCAGCAGCTTAGACGGCGGGGTGGCGGAGGGGACCACAGATACGCAGTATTTT	CASSLDGGVAEGTTDTQYF
TRBV12-3/TRBV12-4	TRBJ2-3	TRBD1	-	16	TGTGCCAGCAGTCTAGACAGGGGGGAAATCACAGATACGCAGTATTTT	CASSLDRGEITDTQYF
TRBV19	TRBJ2-1	-	-	15	TGTGCCAGTAGTATAGGCAGGGAAACCTACAATGAGCAGTTCTTC	CASSIGRETYNEQFF
TRBV29-1	TRBJ2-7	-	-	12	TGCAGCGTTGCCCTGGAAACTTACGAGCAGTACTTC	CSVALETYEQYF
TRBV28	TRBJ2-7	-	-	15	TGTGCCAGCAGTTCCCGAGGGGGTCCCTCCTACGAGCAGTACTTC	CASSSRGGPSYEQYF
TRBV6-2/TRBV6-3	TRBJ2-1	-	few	14	TGTGCCAGCAGTTCCGGACAGTTTTACAATGAGCAGTTCTTC	CASSSGQFYNEQFF
TRBV4-1	TRBJ2-7	-	-	13	TGCGCCAGCAGCCCGCACGGGGGCTACGAGCAGTACTTC	CASSPHGGYEQYF
TRBV7-6	TRBJ2-6	-	few	15	TGTGCCAGCAGCAAGACAGGTATTGGGGCCAACGTCCTGACTTTC	CASSKTGIGANVLTF
TRBV7-2	TRBJ2-1	TRBD2	-	17	TGTGCCAGCAGCTTACGGACGGGGTTATTGGGGGGGAATGAGCAGTTCTTC	CASSLRTGLLGGNEQFF
TRBV6-1	TRBJ2-4	-	-	14	TGTGCCAGCAGGGAAAGATTAGCCAAAAACATTCAGTACTTC	CASRERLAKNIQYF
TRBV5-4	TRBJ2-1	-	-	14	TGTGCCAGCAGCTTTAGCGGAACAGGGGATGAGCAGTTCTTC	CASSFSGTGDEQFF
TRBV7-4	TRBJ1-5	-	-	13	TGTGCCAGCAGCTTATATCCCAATCAGCCCCAGCATTTT	CASSLYPNQPQHF
TRBV27	TRBJ2-5	TRBD2	few	17	TGTGCCAGCAGTCCTGCCTCCATAGCGGGAGGCCAAGAGACCCAGTACTTC	CASSPASIAGGQETQYF
TRBV4-2	TRBJ1-6	-	few	17	TGTGCCAGCAGCCAAGAGGGGACGGCCGGTGGTAATTCACCCCTCCACTTT	CASSQEGTAGGNSPLHF
TRBV12-3/TRBV12-4	TRBJ1-3	-	few	17	TGTGCCAGCAGTCCCGACCGTTTCAGGGGATCTGGAAACACCATATATTTT	CASSPDRFRGSGNTIYF
TRBV20-1	TRBJ2-1	TRBD2	-	14	TGCAGTGCTACTAGGGACGGACCAGGGACTAGTCCTCTCTTC	CSATRDGPGTSPLF
TRBV7-8	TRBJ1-2	-	many	14	TGTGCCAGCAGCCCCACCGGACAGAGTTATGGCTACACCTTC	CASSPTGQSYGYTF
TRBV7-7	TRBJ2-3	TRBD2	few	15	TGTGCCAGCAGCAGACTAGCGGGGGTGACAGATACGCAGTATTTT	CASSRLAGVTDTQYF